This T cell receptor beta chain was profiled in a study of CXCR3-negative and CXCR3-positive naive CD8 T cells. On the study more broadly: Each library gave roughly 1.5 +/- 0.3 million of approximately 150 million TRB reads.

In germline, CDR1 is MDHEN, CDR2 SYDVKM. CDR3 size: 15 residues. A note on this clonotype: Antigen unknown.

Whole-study results and caveats: Whereas both naive subsets had comparably high diversity, memory CD8+ cells had much lower diversity.

Triplicate 300,000-cell sorts were made of each CD8+ T cell subset. By phenotype, naive CD8+ T cells were CD45RO-CCR7+CD27+CD95-. The TRB libraries of cDNA were built by UMI-labeled 5' RACE. From its re-call of the 5' RACE reads, TCRdb lists each CDR3 protein once, without DNA. Its clone listing holds 150,000 or so distinct CDR3 sequences. The clonotype comes from a human donor in good health. Some clones in this sample may be carry-over from other donors' samples. Sequencing was done on a sample of naive CXCR3- CD8+ T cells from blood. Subset meaning: CD45RO-CCR7+CD27+CD95- naive CD8+ T cells lacking CXCR3 (TNR3-). The V call is TRBV28, the J call TRBJ1-5; the TCRdb call, TRBD1, lacks DNA for checking. This CDR3 reads CASRRTVVGNQPQHF. Complete variable domain (other parts from reference TRBV28 and TRBJ1-5): DVKVTQSSRYLVKRTGEKVFLECVQDMDHENMFWYRQDPGLGLRLIYFSYDVKMKEKGDIPEGYSVSREKKERFSLILESASTNQTSMYLCASRRTVVGNQPQHFGDGTRLSIL.